What follows are 23 T cell receptor beta chains derived from one specimen sequenced in a study of T cell repertoires in ileal Crohn's disease. The method was immunoSEQ multiplex PCR; TCRdb's version includes in-frame clones alone and lacks a portion of them. The sample yields some 4,200 clones, roughly 65% seen once. Sequencing input: ileal tissue. The source is an adult with Crohn's disease.

The chain has TRBV5-1 and TRBJ1-1, with TRBD1 matching 8 bases. Germline V gene sequence: CDR1 SGHRS, CDR2 YFSETQ. The CDR3 is 14 amino acids. V lost 4 bases and J lost 2; bases outside the gene matches: 4. The CDR3 nucleotides read TGCGCCAGCAGCATCGGACAGGGCAACACTGAAGCTTTCTTT. Translating it yields CASSIGQGNTEAFF. Combining the CDR3 with reference TRBV5-1 and TRBJ1-1 gives the whole variable domain KAGVTQTPRYLIKTRGQQVTLSCSPISGHRSVSWYQQTPGQGLQFLFEYFSETQRNKGNFPGRFSGRQFSNSRSEMNVSTLELGDSALYLCASSIGQGNTEAFFGQGTRLTVV.

The genes are TRBV13 and TRBJ1-6; the D is unclear. The CDR3 spans 18 residues. Trimming took off 6 bases at V and 7 bases at J, with 25 bases between the two ends. Germline V gene lookup returns CDR1 PRHDT and CDR2 FYEKMQ (reference sequence). The CDR3 protein is CASRAEGSSHLGNSPLHF. The DNA for the CDR3 is TGTGCCAGCAGGGCTGAGGGTTCCTCGCACTTGGGAAATTCACCCCTCCACTTT.

In its sample, this clone was seen once. This rearrangement joins TRBV2 to TRBJ1-1; D is uncertain. Trimming left V 9 bases short and J 11 bases short, with 13 bases between. From germline, CDR1 is SNHLY and CDR2 FYNNEI. The CDR3 loop spans 10 amino acids. In nucleotides, the CDR3 is TGTGCCAGTCTCAGGTTAGAGGCTTTCTTT. As protein: CASLRLEAFF.

By share of the sample, this clone is large. The chain uses TRBV7-9 and TRBJ1-2; 9 bases align to TRBD1. Germline CDR1 reads SEHNR; CDR2 reads FQNEAQ (reference sequence). Trimming cost V 4 bases and J 2 bases; bases outside gene matches: 2. This CDR3 has 14 amino acids. The CDR3 DNA reads TGTGCCAGCAGCTCCGGACAGGGGAACTATGGCTACACCTTC. Translating gives CASSSGQGNYGYTF.

The chain recombines TRBV7-9 with TRBJ2-3; 10 nucleotides align to TRBD2. Germline V gives CDR1 SEHNR, CDR2 FQNEAQ (reference sequence). With 1 base clipped from V and 2 bases from J, the junction kept 6 bases outside the gene matches. The CDR3 has 17 residues. DNA of the CDR3: TGTGCCAGCAGCTTAGGAAAACTAGCGGGGATCACAGATACGCAGTATTTT. This encodes CASSLGKLAGITDTQYF.

In this sample, this clone turned up a few times. The chain has TRBV6-1 and TRBJ2-5; TRBD1 matches at 8 bases. Germline V CDR1 and CDR2: MNHNS, SASEGT. This CDR3 is 15 amino acids long. With 4 bases clipped from V and 3 bases from J, the junction kept 7 bases outside the gene matches. CDR3 DNA sequence: TGTGCCAGCAGTGGGGGAAGGACAGGGAAAGAGACCCAGTACTTC. It yields the protein CASSGGRTGKETQYF.

The chain is built from TRBV19 and TRBJ2-7, with 9 bases identical to TRBD1. The CDR3 loop spans 15 amino acids. Looked up from germline, CDR1 is LNHDA and CDR2 is SQIVND (reference sequence). V was pared by 5 bases and J by 2 bases, with 7 bases of the junction left unmatched. The CDR3 protein is CASSGPDRGTYEQYF. CDR3 nucleotides: TGTGCCAGTAGTGGCCCGGACAGGGGCACCTACGAGCAGTACTTC.

J is TRBJ2-3 and V is TRBV6-6; maybe TRBD1 (5 bases). The CDR3 is 15 residues long. V was shortened by 9 bases and J by 1 base, with 17 bases between the two germline ends. Germline CDR1 MNHNY, CDR2 SVGAGI (reference sequence). CDR3 sequence (DNA): TGTGCCAGTGAACCAGGGCTAGGCCGCACAGATACGCAGTATTTT. Amino acids: CASEPGLGRTDTQYF.

The chain recombines TRBV5-4 with TRBJ2-1, with 11 positions matching TRBD2. V shed 4 bases, J shed 11 bases, and the junction held 11 bases outside the gene matches. The CDR3 runs 15 residues. Germline assignment: CDR1 SGHNT and CDR2 YYREEE (reference sequence). The CDR3 loop reads CASSKDGLAGGQQFF. CDR3 in DNA: TGTGCCAGCAGCAAGGACGGGCTAGCGGGGGGACAGCAGTTCTTC.

The chain links TRBV7-2 to TRBJ2-1; 11 positions agree with TRBD2. V lost 2 bases, J lost 4 bases, and 1 base stayed unmatched. Per germline, CDR1 SGHTA and CDR2 FQGNSA. The CDR3 covers 15 residues. CDR3 in amino acids: CASSLSSGGYNEQFF. The CDR3 coding sequence is TGTGCCAGCAGCTTATCTAGCGGGGGGTACAATGAGCAGTTCTTC.

The chain uses TRBV7-6 and TRBJ1-2; D gene ambiguous. V lost 5 bases and J lost 6, with 16 bases in between. The CDR3 consists of 14 residues. The germline V gene has CDR1 SGHVS and CDR2 FNYEAQ. In DNA, the CDR3 is TGTGCCAGCAGCCTTGCTGGAGGTTGGAATGGCTACACCTTC. This encodes CASSLAGGWNGYTF.

This rearrangement joins TRBV6-1 to TRBJ1-2; 7 bases match TRBD1. This CDR3 has 19 residues. Germline V gene data show CDR1 as MNHNS and CDR2 as SASEGT. V gave up 4 bases and J gave up 0 bases; unmatched junction bases: 17. The CDR3 nucleotides are TGTGCCAGCAGTGCGTATCGCGGGACAGACTACGCTACTAACTATGGCTACACCTTC. The encoded protein is CASSAYRGTDYATNYGYTF.

The genes are TRBV6-5 and TRBJ2-2; the match to TRBD2 covers 8 bases. The junction had 2 bases not matched to a gene; V was cut back by 2 bases and J by 6 bases. This CDR3 has 14 residues. CDR1 and CDR2 from the germline V gene are MNHEY and SVGAGI. The CDR3 DNA follows: TGTGCCAGCAGTTACGGGACTAGGGCCGGGGAGCTGTTTTTT. It yields the protein CASSYGTRAGELFF.

The genes are TRBV20-1 and TRBJ2-5; D remains ambiguous. This CDR3 comprises 11 residues. The V and J ends lost 5 bases and 2 bases respectively, with 6 bases between them. Germline loops: CDR1 DFQATT, CDR2 SNEGSKA (reference sequence). The CDR3 reads CSAQFQETQYF. The CDR3 DNA reads as TGCAGTGCTCAGTTTCAAGAGACCCAGTACTTC.

The chain uses TRBV9 and TRBJ2-3; 11 nucleotides line up with TRBD1. This CDR3 has 16 residues. Germline CDR1 SGDLS, CDR2 YYNGEE. Trimming removed 4 bases from V and 6 bases from J; junction bases left unmatched: 10. CDR3 in amino acids: CASSTTGTGGLDTQYF. Here the CDR3 DNA reads TGTGCCAGCAGCACAACCGGGACAGGGGGTTTGGATACGCAGTATTTT.

The chain uses TRBV7-2 and TRBJ1-2; 7 bases align to TRBD1. Germline lookup yields CDR1 SGHTA and CDR2 FQGNSA. V was pared by 7 bases and J by 0 bases, with 8 bases of the junction left unmatched. CDR3 length equals 15 residues. The CDR3 sequence: CASTGGIVPNYGYTF. Here the CDR3 DNA reads TGTGCCAGCACAGGGGGAATAGTGCCTAACTATGGCTACACCTTC.

V is TRBV4-3 and J is TRBJ1-1; 10 bases are a match to TRBD1. Trimming removed 5 bases from V and 4 bases from J; junction bases left unmatched: 10. Germline V gene lookup returns CDR1 LGHNA and CDR2 YSLEER. The CDR3 has 16 amino acids. The CDR3 here is CASSARDRGRGTEAFF. The CDR3 region has the DNA TGCGCCAGCAGCGCCCGGGACAGGGGAAGAGGCACTGAAGCTTTCTTT.

In its sample, this clone was seen a few times. The chain employs TRBV4-2 and TRBJ2-1; D perhaps matches TRBD2 (6 bases). This CDR3 comprises 16 residues. Trimming cost V 0 bases and J 0 bases, with 9 bases left between them. Per the germline V gene, CDR1 is LGHNA and CDR2 is YNFKEQ. The CDR3 reads CASSQDPAGSYNEQFF. The CDR3, as DNA: TGTGCCAGCAGCCAAGATCCAGCGGGCTCCTACAATGAGCAGTTCTTC.

In its sample, this clone was seen a few times. The V gene is TRBV4-2, the J gene TRBJ2-1; 11 bases fit TRBD2. This CDR3 has 17 residues. V was clipped by 0 bases and J by 4 bases; unmatched bases: 5. The germline CDR1 and CDR2 sequences are LGHNA and YNFKEQ. This CDR3 is CASSQDLSGGVYNEQFF. Written as DNA, the CDR3 is TGTGCCAGCAGCCAAGATCTTAGCGGGGGGGTATACAATGAGCAGTTCTTC.

V usage is TRBV19 and J usage is TRBJ2-7; D possibly corresponds to TRBD1 (6 bases). Germline CDR1 LNHDA, CDR2 SQIVND (reference sequence). The CDR3 covers 14 residues. V was shortened by 3 bases and J by 5 bases, with 14 bases between the two germline ends. CDR3 amino acids: CASSIRGGFNEQYF. CDR3 sequence (DNA): TGTGCCAGTAGTATCAGGGGCGGTTTCAACGAGCAGTACTTC.

V gene TRBV4-2 combines with J gene TRBJ1-2; TRBD1 is a possible D gene (5 bases). The germline V gene has CDR1 LGHNA and CDR2 YNFKEQ. This CDR3 spans 15 amino acids. Trimming took off 0 bases at V and 3 bases at J, with 11 bases between the two ends. This CDR3 reads CASSQEQAKDYGYTF. In nucleotides, the CDR3 is TGTGCCAGCAGCCAAGAACAGGCGAAAGACTATGGCTACACCTTC.

There are a few counts of this clone. The chain has TRBV30 and TRBJ1-1, with D perhaps TRBD1 (5 bases). The CDR3 runs to 12 residues. Trimming stripped 0 bases from V and 8 bases from J, with 10 bases between. Per germline, CDR1 GTSNPN and CDR2 SVGIG (reference sequence). CDR3 amino acids: CAWSVGEVEAFF. CDR3 bases: TGTGCCTGGAGTGTAGGGGAAGTCGAAGCTTTCTTT.

V and J are TRBV20-1 and TRBJ2-5, with TRBD2 identical over 7 bases. CDR3 length: 11 amino acids. Looked up from germline, CDR1 is DFQATT and CDR2 is SNEGSKA (reference sequence). Trimming removed 5 bases from V and 7 bases from J; junction bases left unmatched: 4. For the CDR3, the DNA is TGCAGTGCTCCTAGCGGAGGGACCCAGTACTTC. Translation: CSAPSGGTQYF.